This T cell receptor (beta chain) was identified in a study of long-term antiretroviral therapy in people with HIV (dated by TCRdb to between 2021 and 2024). General notes on the study: The earliest samples were collected approximately a decade before the 2015 WHO recommendation for immediate ART, a period when ART was typically delayed until CD4 counts fell. Whether ART initiation and durable HIV suppression were associated with changes in peripheral blood TRB repertoire composition and diversity was tested in a retrospective serial study. From some 27 adults with confirmed HIV infection, the cohort provided 150 to 200 cryopreserved PBMC samples, gathered serially across a mean of about 6 years (range 1-12). Of the approximately 32 participants with HIV, about a dozen were female. No cross-contamination during QIAcube processing turned up in test extractions that ran a monoclonal T-cell line alongside 33 polyclonal samples. What the research found in general, with its limitations: Inferences about post-ART repertoire changes are limited because no data were available on ART adherence, viral resistance or therapy changes. Limited PBMC availability meant only the TCR beta chain was sequenced, without alpha chain pairing. Because pre-ART samples had limited cell numbers, profiling was done on unsorted PBMC rather than on sorted CD4+ and CD8+ T cells. CDR3 length ranges in HIV repertoires were narrower than in controls, and network structure suggested an antigen-experienced repertoire with only a slight naive shift after ART. Samples dated from the mid-2000s to the late 2010s, and the ART regimens used may be less effective than current ones. Starting ART was linked to a significant rise in TRB diversity, yet even after long-term ART the diversity remained significantly lower than in transplant donor controls. At every time point, the repertoire was dominated by expanded TRB clones first identified before ART initiation, although this dominance fluctuated and, in many PLHIV, declined after ART.

On this clone itself: The target of this receptor is not known. The record has no base qualities; no much larger clone is one base away.

The immunoSEQ hsTCRB v3.0 assay was used at survey level resolution to sequence the TRB variable region. TRB sequencing targeted a depth of roughly 40,000-55,000 T-cell genomes per sample. Pooled TRB libraries were sequenced on an Illumina MiSeq with a v3 150-cycle kit. As for the original processing: Analysis of repertoires was carried out in R inside a reproducible Nextflow workflow spanning QC, data transformation and analysis. Custom analyses were implemented in LymphoSeq2, an R package for AIRR-Seq data exploration. A few samples that yielded fewer than 5000 total TRB sequences were excluded, so that 150 to 200 HIV repertoires were analyzed. Among the approximately 200 retained HIV repertoires, around 60 were collected before ART initiation and 120 to 140 were collected after ART initiation. Repertoires were downsampled to 5000 TRB nucleotide sequences, with summary statistics averaged over 100 downsampling iterations. Only TRB sequences with CDR3 regions of at least seven amino acids were retained for analysis. Diversity was measured with a Shannon entropy-derived clonality score and the Gini coefficient. Repertoire networks linked the top 5000 CDR3 amino acid sequences whenever two sequences differed by an edit distance of one. For TRB CDR3 amino acid sequences, antigen specificity groups and MHC restriction were predicted with GLIPH2. Known CMV, EBV, HIV or tissue antigen associations were flagged by matching CDR3 amino acid sequences against VDJdb and McPAS-TCR. Pre-ART, post-ART and control groups were compared with Wilcoxon signed-rank tests and Holm-Bonferroni correction. TCRdb carries this immuneACCESS record with in-frame sequences only. Its versions omit some clonotypes, under half of them owing to an unresolved V gene in the studies checked, with the rest unexplained. Clonal size and the V and J genes are those of that table, whereas D and trimming came from the DNA. The sample records roughly 45,000 clones, around 80% of which are singletons. Around 3.2% of the sample comes from the top ten.

V is cut by 5 bases and J by 1 base, and the space between the germline ends is 11 bases. Including cysteine and phenylalanine, the CDR3 has 14 amino acids. The only DNA kept is the CDR3, 42 bases in frame from the first base. CDR1 and CDR2, looked up from the germline V gene, are MNHEY and SVGAGI. Participants were included only if at least one PBMC sample before ART initiation and at least two post-ART samples were available. Every participant with HIV received treatment in the United States of America. Before DNA extraction, cryopreserved samples of roughly 0.9-11 million PBMC were thawed and then washed. At the time of the earliest PBMC sample, participants with HIV were aged between roughly 20 and 55 years. PBMC samples from each participant spanned 1-4 timepoints before ART initiation and 2-8 timepoints after ART initiation, with a median of 7 samples. Serial HIV viral load, CD4+ T-cell count, ART history and demographic data were obtained for every participant. Genomic DNA was extracted from unsorted PBMC with a Qiagen kit on a QIAcube, processed in batches of 12 samples.

The receptor was derived from a woman younger than 35 with HIV. This receptor chain uses TRBV6-5 and TRBJ2-5; confidence is insufficient to name the D gene. Sequenced material: unsorted PBMCs, taken 0.8 years after starting antiretroviral therapy. The DNA sequence follows: TGTGCCAGCAGTCCGCGGACGTCCCAAGAGACCCAGTACTTC. This translates into CASSPRTSQETQYF.